The clone carrying this T cell receptor beta chain showed up just once. Antigen specificity is unknown. The CDR3 runs to 16 residues. V lost 3 bases and J 2 bases, leaving 15 bases between the germline ends. CDR1 is SGHTS and CDR2 is YDEGEE in the germline V gene. Each replicate PCR on the sorted subsets used approximately 180 ng DNA (roughly 30,000 T cell genomes). Produced via immunoSEQ multiplex PCR; TCRdb's table is partial and in-frame only. The table lists approximately 1,500,000 clones, approximately 98% of them singletons. These data originate in a study of shared clonotypes between healthy human individuals. Study conclusions and caveats: Clonotypes that were shared across a few donors made up about 4.5% of naive CD4 clonotypes. Clonotype sharing among donors likely depends on sequencing depth. The genetic and exposure-history diversity represented was limited by few donors.

Material for sequencing was naive CD4+ T cells sorted from blood. The subset denotes: CD45RA+ positively selected. The gene calls are TRBV5-8 and TRBJ2-1; tentative D call: TRBD2 (6 bases). The sequence was obtained from a man younger than 40 in good health. DNA of the CDR3: TGTGCCAGCAGCTCCGGGGCCTTAGCGGCCTACAATGAGCAGTTCTTC. As protein: CASSSGALAAYNEQFF. The variable domain in full, with the rest retrieved from reference TRBV5-8 and TRBJ2-1, is EAGVTQSPTHLIKTRGQQATLRCSPISGHTSVYWYQQALGLGLQFLLWYDEGEERNRGNFPPRFSGRQFPNYSSELNVNALELEDSALYLCASSSGALAAYNEQFFGPGTRLTVL.